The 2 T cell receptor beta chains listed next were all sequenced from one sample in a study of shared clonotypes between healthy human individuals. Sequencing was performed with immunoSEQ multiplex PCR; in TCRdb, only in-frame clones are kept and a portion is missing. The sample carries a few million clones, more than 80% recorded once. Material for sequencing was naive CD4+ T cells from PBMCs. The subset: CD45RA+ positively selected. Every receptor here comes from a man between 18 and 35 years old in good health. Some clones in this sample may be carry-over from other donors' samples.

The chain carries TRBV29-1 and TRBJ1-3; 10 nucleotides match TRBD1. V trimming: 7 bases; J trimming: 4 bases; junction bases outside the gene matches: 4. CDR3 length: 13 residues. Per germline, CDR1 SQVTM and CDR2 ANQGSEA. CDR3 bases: TGCAGCGCCAGACAGGGGGCCGGAAACACCATATATTTT. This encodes CSARQGAGNTIYF.

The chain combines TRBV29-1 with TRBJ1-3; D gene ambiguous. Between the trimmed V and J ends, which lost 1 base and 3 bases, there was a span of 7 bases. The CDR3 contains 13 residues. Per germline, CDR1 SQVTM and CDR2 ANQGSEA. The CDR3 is CSVEGQVGNTIYF. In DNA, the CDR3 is TGCAGCGTTGAAGGGCAGGTTGGAAACACCATATATTTT.